This T cell receptor (beta chain) appears in the sequencing data of a study of blood T cell repertoires in COVID-19. Overall study context: Whether acute or convalescent, the COVID-19 samples came from the United States, Italy and Spain. T cells, B-cell-depleted T cells, or PBMCs provided the cDNA or gDNA that served as material.

This clone occurred once. In the original workflow: Reference gene primer amplification gave nucleated cell count estimates. Generated by immunoSEQ multiplex PCR, the TCRdb table keeps only in-frame clones and is missing some. The V and J calls and clone size come from that table; D and trimming were worked out from the DNA. The data hold about 120,000 clones, with 55% to 75% observed a single time. Trimming pared 5 bases from V and 6 bases from J, leaving 20 bases between. The CDR3 covers 15 residues. CDR1 is SGHTA and CDR2 is FQGNSA in the germline V gene. The V and J genes are TRBV7-2 and TRBJ2-7; TRBD1 is a possible D gene (5 bases). What was sequenced was peripheral blood. The receptor was derived from a human donor with acute or convalescent COVID-19. The donor label of this sample is uncertain. CDR3 nucleotide sequence: TGTGCCAGCAGCCCATACTCCCAGGGATTGGGCGAGCAGTACTTC. Amino acids: CASSPYSQGLGEQYF.